This T cell receptor beta chain comes out of a study of Graves' ophthalmopathy and Graves' hyperthyroidism. Whole-study findings and limits: Most expanded thyroid clonotypes above 0.001 frequency also appeared in blood.

Turning to this clonotype: Its specificity is not known.

RNA transcripts were the source from which TCR beta CDR3 regions were amplified. HTBI-primed RT-PCR formed the first round, and a multiplex PCR formed the second. TCRdb called the multiplex PCR reads again in MiXCR, with one record for every CDR3 protein. Of roughly 700,000 distinct CDR3 sequences in the sample, approximately 40% were seen once. CDR3 size: 14 residues. The germline gives CDR1 SEHNR, CDR2 FQNEAQ (reference sequence). V shed 5 bases and J 5 bases; nucleotides not matched to a gene: 6. PBMCs came from roughly 10 ml of fresh peripheral blood. Sequencing was carried out using peripheral blood. The sequence came from an adult man with Graves' ophthalmopathy. The chain joins TRBV7-9 to TRBJ1-5, with 7 bases lining up with TRBD1. CDR3 sequence: CASSGRGLDQPQHF. The CDR3 bases are TGTGCCAGCAGCGGCAGGGGGTTGGATCAGCCCCAGCATTTT.